This T cell receptor beta chain was retrieved from a study of CD8+CD57+ T cells in acquired aplastic anemia. At the level of the study: DNA per sorted CD4+ or CD8+ sample ranged about 0.18 to 30 ug, averaging about 3.4 ug. Whole-study results and caveats: Common to patients and controls were 25 to 30 CD8+ CDR3 sequences.

CD8+CD57+ cell expansion, shown by flow cytometry, had occurred in the patients selected for sequencing. Diagnosis of severe acquired aplastic anemia applied to all patients. Patient blood was sampled before any therapy had been received. The study profiled TCR beta VDJ and CDR3 using genomic DNA as template. From the reads, TCRdb called clonotypes with MiXCR, one entry per CDR3 protein. Here the sample spans about 180,000 distinct CDR3 sequences, about 45% being singletons. Germline V gives CDR1 SQVTM, CDR2 ANQGSEA. The CDR3 sequence is 13 residues long. Comments on this clonotype: Its antigen is currently unknown.

The gene calls are TRBV29-1 and TRBJ2-7; 7 positions match TRBD1. The sequence derives from a human donor with aplastic anemia. The sequenced sample was sorted CD4+, CD8+, or CD8+CD57+ T cells (not recorded which) from PBMCs. CDR3 loop: CQQPSEGASEQYF. CDR3 in DNA: TGCCAGCAGCCAAGTGAGGGGGCATCCGAGCAGTACTTC.